These T cell receptor beta chains were read from a single sample in a study of OX40 agonist ivuxolimab in advanced cancers. Sequenced by immunoSEQ multiplex PCR; TCRdb stores in-frame clones only, minus some. This table holds about 64,000 clones, about 85% found once. The material was CD4+ or CD8+ T cells sorted from blood, obtained in a trial of the OX40 agonist ivuxolimab. Receptors were obtained from an adult with an advanced solid tumor such as melanoma, head and neck, liver or kidney cancer. The CDR3 runs from the conserved cysteine through the conserved F or W. The D gene is left open where the match is weak. Clone size is stated in some rows and not others, as once, few, many or a class when expanded.

cdr3_length: 16; d_call: TRBD1; clone_size: -; j_call: TRBJ2-7; v_call: TRBV5-1; cdr3_nt: TGCGCCAGCAGCTTGTCTCCGGGACAGGGGGCCAACGAGCAGTACTTC; cdr3_aa: CASSLSPGQGANEQYF
cdr3_length: 14; d_call: -; clone_size: -; j_call: TRBJ1-1; v_call: TRBV4-1; cdr3_nt: TGCGCCAGCAGCCAAGAGGGGGGGCTTCCTGAAGCTTTCTTT; cdr3_aa: CASSQEGGLPEAFF
cdr3_length: 14; d_call: -; clone_size: -; j_call: TRBJ2-7; v_call: TRBV5-1; cdr3_nt: TGCGCCAGCAGCCTGATGGCTGTCGGGCCCGAGCAGTACTTC; cdr3_aa: CASSLMAVGPEQYF
cdr3_length: 15; d_call: TRBD2; clone_size: -; j_call: TRBJ2-3; v_call: TRBV28; cdr3_nt: TGTGCCAGCACCCGCTTGGGGAGGGGCGCAGATACGCAGTATTTT; cdr3_aa: CASTRLGRGADTQYF
cdr3_length: 15; d_call: -; clone_size: -; j_call: TRBJ2-1; v_call: TRBV15; cdr3_nt: TGTGCCACCAGCAGAGAGGTAGGGTCCTACAATGAGCAGTTCTTC; cdr3_aa: CATSREVGSYNEQFF
cdr3_length: 14; d_call: -; clone_size: -; j_call: TRBJ2-4; v_call: TRBV28; cdr3_nt: TGTGCCAGCAGTTCTGGATATACCGGAAACATTCAGTACTTC; cdr3_aa: CASSSGYTGNIQYF
cdr3_length: 13; d_call: -; clone_size: -; j_call: TRBJ2-3; v_call: TRBV14; cdr3_nt: TGTGCCAGCGGGGACCGCGGGACAGATACGCAGTATTTT; cdr3_aa: CASGDRGTDTQYF
cdr3_length: 16; d_call: TRBD2; clone_size: -; j_call: TRBJ2-7; v_call: TRBV5-4; cdr3_nt: TGTGCCAGCATGTTGACTAGCGGGAGCCCTTTAGGCGAGCAGTACTTC; cdr3_aa: CASMLTSGSPLGEQYF
cdr3_length: 14; d_call: -; clone_size: few; j_call: TRBJ2-7; v_call: TRBV7-9; cdr3_nt: TGTGCCAGCAGCTTAGGGGAGGGGGTCTACGAGCAGTACTTC; cdr3_aa: CASSLGEGVYEQYF
cdr3_length: 16; d_call: TRBD2; clone_size: -; j_call: TRBJ2-7; v_call: TRBV28; cdr3_nt: TGTGCCAGCAGTACGGCCTGGACTAGCGCCTCCTACGAGCAGTACTTC; cdr3_aa: CASSTAWTSASYEQYF
cdr3_length: 14; d_call: -; clone_size: -; j_call: TRBJ2-1; v_call: TRBV7-9; cdr3_nt: TGTGCCAGCAGCTTAGCAGCGAGAGACAATGAGCAGTTCTTC; cdr3_aa: CASSLAARDNEQFF
cdr3_length: 14; d_call: -; clone_size: many; j_call: TRBJ1-4; v_call: TRBV5-6; cdr3_nt: TGTGCCAGCAGCTTGGGCGGAGTGTTTGAAAAACTGTTTTTT; cdr3_aa: CASSLGGVFEKLFF
cdr3_length: 12; d_call: -; clone_size: once; j_call: TRBJ1-5; v_call: TRBV6-1; cdr3_nt: TGTGCCAGCAGTCCTTTCAATCAGCCCCAGCATTTT; cdr3_aa: CASSPFNQPQHF
cdr3_length: 13; d_call: TRBD1; clone_size: -; j_call: TRBJ1-6; v_call: TRBV7-2; cdr3_nt: TGTGCCAGCATAGGACAGGGGGTTTCACCCCTCCACTTT; cdr3_aa: CASIGQGVSPLHF
cdr3_length: 12; d_call: -; clone_size: -; j_call: TRBJ2-5; v_call: TRBV30; cdr3_nt: TGTGCCTGGAGTTTGTCTGGGGAGACCCAGTACTTC; cdr3_aa: CAWSLSGETQYF
cdr3_length: 17; d_call: -; clone_size: -; j_call: TRBJ2-5; v_call: TRBV7-2; cdr3_nt: TGTGCCAGCAGCCCGCCGGTTGGGGGACCCTACCAAGAGACCCAGTACTTC; cdr3_aa: CASSPPVGGPYQETQYF
cdr3_length: 16; d_call: -; clone_size: -; j_call: TRBJ1-6; v_call: TRBV28; cdr3_nt: TGTGCCAGCGGCCTGCAGGGAAGCTCCTATAATTCACCCCTCCACTTT; cdr3_aa: CASGLQGSSYNSPLHF
cdr3_length: 13; d_call: TRBD2; clone_size: -; j_call: TRBJ2-7; v_call: TRBV2; cdr3_nt: TGTGCCAGCAGTGGGGGAGGGTCCTACGAGCAGTACTTC; cdr3_aa: CASSGGGSYEQYF
cdr3_length: 14; d_call: -; clone_size: -; j_call: TRBJ2-1; v_call: TRBV5-5; cdr3_nt: TGTGCCAGCAGCCCGAGTCCCCCTGCTAATGAGCAGTTCTTC; cdr3_aa: CASSPSPPANEQFF
cdr3_length: 15; d_call: -; clone_size: -; j_call: TRBJ1-2; v_call: TRBV28; cdr3_nt: TGTGCCAGCCTAAACCCGGACAAGGACACCTATGGCTACACCTTC; cdr3_aa: CASLNPDKDTYGYTF
cdr3_length: 14; d_call: -; clone_size: -; j_call: TRBJ1-1; v_call: TRBV28; cdr3_nt: TGTGCCAGCAGGCACCTTGGGGAGAACACTGAAGCTTTCTTT; cdr3_aa: CASRHLGENTEAFF
cdr3_length: 14; d_call: -; clone_size: -; j_call: TRBJ2-2; v_call: TRBV15; cdr3_nt: TGTGCCACCAGCATAGATTCGAACACCGGGGAGCTGTTTTTT; cdr3_aa: CATSIDSNTGELFF
cdr3_length: 17; d_call: TRBD1; clone_size: -; j_call: TRBJ1-6; v_call: TRBV4-1; cdr3_nt: TGCGCCAGCAGCCAATCCCGGGACAGGGCCTATAATTCACCCCTCCACTTT; cdr3_aa: CASSQSRDRAYNSPLHF
cdr3_length: 15; d_call: TRBD1; clone_size: -; j_call: TRBJ2-7; v_call: TRBV5-6; cdr3_nt: TGTGCCAGCAGCCCACCCGGGACAGTCCCATACGAGCAGTACTTC; cdr3_aa: CASSPPGTVPYEQYF
cdr3_length: 13; d_call: TRBD1; clone_size: few; j_call: TRBJ1-2; v_call: TRBV6-1; cdr3_nt: TGTGCCAGCAGTCCGGACAGGGATTATGGCTACACCTTC; cdr3_aa: CASSPDRDYGYTF
cdr3_length: 13; d_call: -; clone_size: -; j_call: TRBJ2-3; v_call: TRBV5-1; cdr3_nt: TGCGCCAGCAGCGGGGGGAGCACAGATACGCAGTATTTT; cdr3_aa: CASSGGSTDTQYF
cdr3_length: 14; d_call: TRBD2; clone_size: -; j_call: TRBJ2-5; v_call: TRBV7-8; cdr3_nt: TGTGCCAGCAGCTTGGGGGGGATACAAGAGACCCAGTACTTC; cdr3_aa: CASSLGGIQETQYF
cdr3_length: 11; d_call: -; clone_size: -; j_call: TRBJ2-7; v_call: TRBV5-6; cdr3_nt: TGTGCCAGCAATGGGCCCTACGAGCAGTACTTC; cdr3_aa: CASNGPYEQYF
cdr3_length: 14; d_call: TRBD1; clone_size: -; j_call: TRBJ1-4; v_call: TRBV19; cdr3_nt: TGTGCCAGTAGGGTCGGGACAGTTAATGAAAAACTGTTTTTT; cdr3_aa: CASRVGTVNEKLFF
cdr3_length: 14; d_call: TRBD2; clone_size: -; j_call: TRBJ2-3; v_call: TRBV2; cdr3_nt: TGTGCCAGCAGTCCAGCGGGAGTGCCAGATACGCAGTATTTT; cdr3_aa: CASSPAGVPDTQYF
cdr3_length: 13; d_call: -; clone_size: -; j_call: TRBJ1-1; v_call: TRBV5-1; cdr3_nt: TGCGCCAGCAGCCCCCGGGCAAACACTGAAGCTTTCTTT; cdr3_aa: CASSPRANTEAFF
cdr3_length: 14; d_call: -; clone_size: -; j_call: TRBJ1-1; v_call: TRBV5-1; cdr3_nt: TGCGCCAGCAAGGGGGGGGGACCGGACCCTGAAGCTTTCTTT; cdr3_aa: CASKGGGPDPEAFF
cdr3_length: 16; d_call: -; clone_size: -; j_call: TRBJ2-1; v_call: TRBV5-4; cdr3_nt: TGTGCCAGCAGCTCTACGTCGGGGTATCTGTACAATGAGCAGTTCTTC; cdr3_aa: CASSSTSGYLYNEQFF
cdr3_length: 17; d_call: -; clone_size: -; j_call: TRBJ1-5; v_call: TRBV4-1; cdr3_nt: TGCGCCAGCAGCTCGCTAGGGAAAGGGCGGGGCAATCAGCCCCAGCATTTT; cdr3_aa: CASSSLGKGRGNQPQHF
cdr3_length: 15; d_call: -; clone_size: once; j_call: TRBJ1-2; v_call: TRBV19; cdr3_nt: TGTGCCAGTACCCTAACTGGGGGGCCTAACTATGGCTACACCTTC; cdr3_aa: CASTLTGGPNYGYTF
cdr3_length: 15; d_call: -; clone_size: -; j_call: TRBJ2-3; v_call: TRBV5-1; cdr3_nt: TGCGCCAGCAGCTTGGGGTCCCGGTTTCCAGATACGCAGTATTTT; cdr3_aa: CASSLGSRFPDTQYF
cdr3_length: 14; d_call: -; clone_size: many; j_call: TRBJ1-1; v_call: TRBV29-1; cdr3_nt: TGCAGCGTAGAACGACAGACCGCCAACACTGAAGCTTTCTTT; cdr3_aa: CSVERQTANTEAFF
cdr3_length: 11; d_call: -; clone_size: -; j_call: TRBJ2-2; v_call: TRBV9; cdr3_nt: TGTGCCAGCACCAGTACCGGGGAGCTGTTTTTT; cdr3_aa: CASTSTGELFF
cdr3_length: 11; d_call: -; clone_size: -; j_call: TRBJ2-3; v_call: TRBV20-1; cdr3_nt: TGCAGTGCTCCAGCGGCAGATACGCAGTATTTT; cdr3_aa: CSAPAADTQYF
cdr3_length: 16; d_call: -; clone_size: -; j_call: TRBJ1-2; v_call: TRBV28; cdr3_nt: TGTGCCAGCAGTTTACGAGGGAATTACAGGGTGAGAGGCTACACCTTC; cdr3_aa: CASSLRGNYRVRGYTF
cdr3_length: 17; d_call: TRBD2; clone_size: -; j_call: TRBJ2-1; v_call: TRBV4-1; cdr3_nt: TGCGCCAGCAGCCAAGAATCCGGGACTAGTTCTGTCGATGAGCAGTTCTTC; cdr3_aa: CASSQESGTSSVDEQFF
cdr3_length: 18; d_call: TRBD2; clone_size: -; j_call: TRBJ2-2; v_call: TRBV27; cdr3_nt: TGTGCCAGCAGCCACCTCGGACTAGCGGGAGTGAGGACCGGGGAGCTGTTTTTT; cdr3_aa: CASSHLGLAGVRTGELFF
cdr3_length: 14; d_call: -; clone_size: few; j_call: TRBJ1-4; v_call: TRBV28; cdr3_nt: TGTGCCAGCAGTTTAGGAGGGGAAGATGAAAAACTGTTTTTT; cdr3_aa: CASSLGGEDEKLFF
cdr3_length: 13; d_call: TRBD1; clone_size: -; j_call: TRBJ1-2; v_call: TRBV18; cdr3_nt: TGTGCCAGCTCACCCGACAGGGCCTATGGCTACACCTTC; cdr3_aa: CASSPDRAYGYTF
cdr3_length: 11; d_call: -; clone_size: -; j_call: TRBJ1-1; v_call: TRBV20-1; cdr3_nt: TGCAGTACCGGAACGGACACTGAAGCTTTCTTT; cdr3_aa: CSTGTDTEAFF
cdr3_length: 16; d_call: TRBD2; clone_size: -; j_call: TRBJ2-1; v_call: TRBV27; cdr3_nt: TGTGCCAGCAGTCGAACTAGCGGGAGGTCCTACAATGAGCAGTTCTTC; cdr3_aa: CASSRTSGRSYNEQFF
cdr3_length: 16; d_call: TRBD1; clone_size: -; j_call: TRBJ1-3; v_call: TRBV19; cdr3_nt: TGTGCCAGTAGTCCATGGGACAGCCTCCCTGGAAACACCATATATTTT; cdr3_aa: CASSPWDSLPGNTIYF
cdr3_length: 13; d_call: -; clone_size: once; j_call: TRBJ1-1; v_call: TRBV7-2; cdr3_nt: TGTGCCAGCAGCGAACGGACGTACACTGAAGCTTTCTTT; cdr3_aa: CASSERTYTEAFF
cdr3_length: 12; d_call: -; clone_size: -; j_call: TRBJ1-1; v_call: TRBV5-5; cdr3_nt: TGTGCCAGCAGCTTAATGAACACTGAAGCTTTCTTT; cdr3_aa: CASSLMNTEAFF